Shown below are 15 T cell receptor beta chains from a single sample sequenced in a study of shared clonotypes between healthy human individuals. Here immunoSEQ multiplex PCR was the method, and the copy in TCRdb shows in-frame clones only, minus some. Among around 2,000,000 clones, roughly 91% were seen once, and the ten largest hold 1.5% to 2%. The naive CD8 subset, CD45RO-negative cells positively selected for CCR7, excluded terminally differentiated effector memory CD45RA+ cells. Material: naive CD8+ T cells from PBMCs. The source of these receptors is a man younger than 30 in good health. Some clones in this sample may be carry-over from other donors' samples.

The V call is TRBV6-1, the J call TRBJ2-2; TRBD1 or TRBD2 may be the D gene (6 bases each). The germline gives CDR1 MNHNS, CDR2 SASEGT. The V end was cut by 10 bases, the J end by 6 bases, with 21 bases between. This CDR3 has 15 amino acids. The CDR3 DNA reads TGTGCCATCCCCCTGGGTCAGGAGGGGGCCGGGGAGCTGTTTTTT. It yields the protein CAIPLGQEGAGELFF.

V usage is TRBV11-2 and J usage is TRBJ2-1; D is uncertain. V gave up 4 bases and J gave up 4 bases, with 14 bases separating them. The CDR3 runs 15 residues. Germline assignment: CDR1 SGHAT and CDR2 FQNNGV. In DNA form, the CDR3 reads TGTGCCAGCAGCTCAGCTTATAACTCTTACAATGAGCAGTTCTTC. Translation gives CASSSAYNSYNEQFF.

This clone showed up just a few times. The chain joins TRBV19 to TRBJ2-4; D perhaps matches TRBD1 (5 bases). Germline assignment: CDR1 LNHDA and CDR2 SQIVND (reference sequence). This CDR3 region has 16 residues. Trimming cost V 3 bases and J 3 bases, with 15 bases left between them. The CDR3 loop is CASSITVFQGKNIQYF. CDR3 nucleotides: TGTGCCAGTAGTATTACGGTTTTTCAGGGCAAAAACATTCAGTACTTC.

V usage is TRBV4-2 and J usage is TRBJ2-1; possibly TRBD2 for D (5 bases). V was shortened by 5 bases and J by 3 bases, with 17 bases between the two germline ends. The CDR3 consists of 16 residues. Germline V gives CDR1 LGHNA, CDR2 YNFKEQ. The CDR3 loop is CASSWEGQGGYNEQFF. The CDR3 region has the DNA TGTGCCAGCAGCTGGGAAGGCCAAGGAGGCTACAATGAGCAGTTCTTC.

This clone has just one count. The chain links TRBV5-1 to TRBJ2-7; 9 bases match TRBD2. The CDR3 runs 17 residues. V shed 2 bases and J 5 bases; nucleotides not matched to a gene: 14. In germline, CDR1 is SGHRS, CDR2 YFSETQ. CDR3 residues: CASSFDPSGIVWHEQYF. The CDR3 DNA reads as TGCGCCAGCAGCTTTGACCCTAGCGGGATTGTCTGGCACGAGCAGTACTTC.

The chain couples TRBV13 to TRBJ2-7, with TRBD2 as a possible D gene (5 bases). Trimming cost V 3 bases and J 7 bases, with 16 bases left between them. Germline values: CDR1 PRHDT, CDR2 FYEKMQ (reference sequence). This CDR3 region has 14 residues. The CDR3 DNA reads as TGTGCCAGCAGCTTCACGGGGAAGGCGGAGGAGCAGTACTTC. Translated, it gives CASSFTGKAEEQYF.

The CDR3 nucleotides are TGCGCCAGCAGCCCAGGGACTAGCGTCACAGATACGCAGTATTTT. Encoded protein: CASSPGTSVTDTQYF. The chain recombines TRBV4-3 with TRBJ2-3; 10 bases map to TRBD2. The germline V gene encodes CDR1 LGHNA and CDR2 YSLEER. V was pared by 4 bases and J by 2 bases, with 3 bases of the junction left unmatched. The CDR3 is 15 amino acids.

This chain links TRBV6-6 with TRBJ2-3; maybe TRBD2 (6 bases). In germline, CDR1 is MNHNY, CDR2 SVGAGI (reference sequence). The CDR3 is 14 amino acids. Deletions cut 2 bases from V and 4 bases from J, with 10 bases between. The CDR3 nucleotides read TGTGCCAGCAGTTACGGTCGGGGGTCAGATACGCAGTATTTT. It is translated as CASSYGRGSDTQYF.

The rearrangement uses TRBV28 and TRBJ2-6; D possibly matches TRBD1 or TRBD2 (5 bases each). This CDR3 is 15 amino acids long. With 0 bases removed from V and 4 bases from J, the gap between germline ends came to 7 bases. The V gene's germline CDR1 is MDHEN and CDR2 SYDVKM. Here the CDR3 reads CASSLWGDGANVLTF. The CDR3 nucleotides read TGTGCCAGCAGTTTATGGGGGGACGGGGCCAACGTCCTGACTTTC. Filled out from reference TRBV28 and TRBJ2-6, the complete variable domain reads DVKVTQSSRYLVKRTGEKVFLECVQDMDHENMFWYRQDPGLGLRLIYFSYDVKMKEKGDIPEGYSVSREKKERFSLILESASTNQTSMYLCASSLWGDGANVLTFGAGSRLTVL.

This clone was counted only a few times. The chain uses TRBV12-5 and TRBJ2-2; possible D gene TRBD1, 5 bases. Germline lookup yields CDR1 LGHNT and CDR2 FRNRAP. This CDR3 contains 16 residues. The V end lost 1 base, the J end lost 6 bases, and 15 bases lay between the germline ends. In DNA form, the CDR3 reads TGTGCTAGTGGTTTGGACTTTACAGGCGCGTCCGGGGAGCTGTTTTTT. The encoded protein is CASGLDFTGASGELFF.

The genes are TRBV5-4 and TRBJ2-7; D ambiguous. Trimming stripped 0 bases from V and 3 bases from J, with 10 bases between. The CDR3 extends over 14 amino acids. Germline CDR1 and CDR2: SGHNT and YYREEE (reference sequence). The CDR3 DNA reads TGTGCCAGCAGCTTGGAATTGCGAAGCTACGAGCAGTACTTC. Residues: CASSLELRSYEQYF.

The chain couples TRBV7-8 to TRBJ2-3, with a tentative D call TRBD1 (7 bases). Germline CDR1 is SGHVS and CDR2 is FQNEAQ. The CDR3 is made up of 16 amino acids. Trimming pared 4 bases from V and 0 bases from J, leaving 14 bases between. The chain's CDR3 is CASSSGRDRSTDTQYF. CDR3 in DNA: TGTGCCAGCAGCTCGGGGCGGGACAGAAGCACAGATACGCAGTATTTT.

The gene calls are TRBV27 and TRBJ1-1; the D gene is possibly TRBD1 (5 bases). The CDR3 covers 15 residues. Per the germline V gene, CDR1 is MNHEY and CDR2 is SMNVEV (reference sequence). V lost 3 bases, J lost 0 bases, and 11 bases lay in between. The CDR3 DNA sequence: TGTGCCAGCAGTTTGATCGGGGGAATGAACACTGAAGCTTTCTTT. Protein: CASSLIGGMNTEAFF.

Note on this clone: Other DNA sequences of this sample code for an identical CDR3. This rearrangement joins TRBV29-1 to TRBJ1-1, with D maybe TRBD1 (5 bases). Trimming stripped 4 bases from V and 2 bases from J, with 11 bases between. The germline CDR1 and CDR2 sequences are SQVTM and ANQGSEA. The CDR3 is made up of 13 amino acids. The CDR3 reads CSVGSRANTEAFF. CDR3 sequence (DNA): TGCAGCGTTGGGAGCAGGGCCAACACTGAAGCTTTCTTT.

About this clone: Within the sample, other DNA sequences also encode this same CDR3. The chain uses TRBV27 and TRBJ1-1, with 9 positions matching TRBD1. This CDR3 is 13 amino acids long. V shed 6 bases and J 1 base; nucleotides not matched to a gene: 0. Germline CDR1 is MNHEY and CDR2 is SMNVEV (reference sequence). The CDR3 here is CASRGQGNTEAFF. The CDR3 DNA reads TGTGCCAGCAGGGGACAGGGGAACACTGAAGCTTTCTTT.